The rows below give T cell receptor beta chains drawn from one sample of a study of OX40 agonist ivuxolimab in advanced cancers. Clones were read by immunoSEQ multiplex PCR, and TCRdb kept only the in-frame ones, dropping some. This sample carries tens of thousands of clones, roughly 80% of them seen once, and the ten largest clones take about 1%. Sequencing was performed on CD4+ or CD8+ T cells sorted from blood, taken in a trial of the OX40 agonist ivuxolimab. The receptors come from an adult with an advanced solid tumor such as melanoma, head and neck, liver or kidney cancer. The CDR3 runs from the conserved cysteine through the conserved F or W. D genes are given only for firm matches. Size is omitted from some rows. Given values are once, few, many or a class for expanded clones.

D,size,J,V,length,CDR3,DNA
NA,once,TRBJ2-2,TRBV2,16,CASSFQGSPNTGELFF,TGTGCCAGCAGTTTTCAGGGTTCCCCGAACACCGGGGAGCTGTTTTTT
NA,NA,TRBJ2-1,TRBV7-9,15,CASSLNSRGYNEQFF,TGTGCCAGCAGCTTAAACAGCAGGGGCTACAATGAGCAGTTCTTC
TRBD2,NA,TRBJ2-3,TRBV19,18,CASSIGGLAGGLTDTQYF,TGTGCCAGTAGTATAGGTGGACTAGCGGGGGGCTTAACAGATACGCAGTATTTT
NA,NA,TRBJ1-2,TRBV6-6,15,CASSYSGRTNYGYTF,TGTGCCAGCAGTTACTCCGGCAGAACTAACTATGGCTACACCTTC
TRBD1,once,TRBJ1-4,TRBV2,14,CASGPAGGDEKLFF,TGTGCCAGCGGGCCGGCAGGGGGCGATGAAAAACTGTTTTTT
NA,NA,TRBJ1-6,TRBV28,15,CASSTPGLGNSPLHF,TGTGCCAGCAGTACCCCGGGCCTAGGGAATTCACCCCTCCACTTT
TRBD2,NA,TRBJ2-1,TRBV18,16,CASSPSAGLASNEQFF,TGTGCCAGCTCACCATCTGCGGGACTAGCCTCCAATGAGCAGTTCTTC
NA,few,TRBJ2-1,TRBV13,18,CASSFRQPGPRFYNEQFF,TGTGCCAGCAGCTTCCGCCAGCCGGGACCCCGTTTCTACAATGAGCAGTTCTTC
NA,few,TRBJ2-1,TRBV5-1,16,CASSETSRSTYNEQFF,TGCGCCAGCAGCGAAACTAGCCGTAGTACCTACAATGAGCAGTTCTTC
NA,few,TRBJ1-5,TRBV27,16,CASSSSWGDSNQPQHF,TGTGCCAGCAGTTCCTCGTGGGGGGATAGCAATCAGCCCCAGCATTTT
TRBD2,NA,TRBJ2-5,TRBV5-1,13,CASSLLAQETQYF,TGCGCCAGCAGCTTACTAGCGCAAGAGACCCAGTACTTC
NA,once,TRBJ1-2,TRBV19,14,CASRPSSGSYGYTF,TGTGCCAGTAGACCCTCCTCAGGCTCATACGGCTACACCTTC
TRBD1,NA,TRBJ2-7,TRBV19,14,CASSRGQSPYEQYF,TGTGCCAGTAGTAGGGGACAGAGTCCCTACGAGCAGTACTTC
NA,NA,TRBJ1-5,TRBV4-2,16,CASSQVSVFGDQPQHF,TGTGCCAGCAGCCAAGTTAGTGTTTTCGGGGATCAGCCCCAGCATTTT
TRBD1,NA,TRBJ1-2,TRBV19,15,CASRAGTGGDYGYTF,TGTGCCAGTAGGGCCGGGACAGGGGGTGACTATGGCTACACCTTC
TRBD1,NA,TRBJ2-7,TRBV7-2,13,CASSKDRGYEQYF,TGTGCCAGCAGCAAGGACAGGGGCTACGAGCAGTACTTC
NA,NA,TRBJ2-3,TRBV6-1,15,CASSVTTLLGDTQYF,TGTGCCAGCAGTGTGACTACCCTTTTAGGAGATACGCAGTATTTT
NA,once,TRBJ2-7,TRBV7-9,15,CASSLGVSGSYEQYF,TGTGCCAGCAGCTTAGGAGTCTCTGGGTCCTACGAGCAGTACTTC
NA,NA,TRBJ2-2,TRBV6-5,15,CASRIGPIGAGELFF,TGTGCCAGCAGGATAGGGCCCATTGGAGCCGGGGAGCTGTTTTTT
NA,NA,TRBJ1-1,TRBV10-3,14,CAISEFGQNTEAFF,TGTGCCATCAGTGAATTCGGACAGAACACTGAAGCTTTCTTT
TRBD1,NA,TRBJ1-3,TRBV19,15,CASRNDREAGNTIYF,TGTGCCAGTAGGAACGACAGGGAGGCTGGAAACACCATATATTTT
TRBD2,few,TRBJ2-2,TRBV6-5,13,CASSPGGRGELFF,TGTGCCAGCAGTCCCGGGGGGAGAGGGGAGCTGTTTTTT
TRBD1,NA,TRBJ1-1,TRBV9,16,CASSVGGDRVGAEAFF,TGTGCCAGCAGCGTAGGAGGAGACAGGGTTGGGGCTGAAGCTTTCTTT
NA,NA,TRBJ1-1,TRBV6-1,13,CASRTGFLTEAFF,TGTGCCAGCCGTACAGGGTTTCTCACTGAAGCTTTCTTT
TRBD1,NA,TRBJ2-5,TRBV10-3,15,CAISGPPGGEETQYF,TGTGCCATCAGTGGACCCCCAGGGGGCGAAGAGACCCAGTACTTC
NA,NA,TRBJ2-4,TRBV11-3,12,CASSLFGAIQYF,TGTGCCAGCAGCTTATTTGGGGCCATTCAGTACTTC
TRBD2,NA,TRBJ2-2,TRBV2,16,CASSPEGLAVTGELFF,TGTGCCAGCAGTCCCGAAGGACTAGCCGTCACCGGGGAGCTGTTTTTT
NA,NA,TRBJ2-5,TRBV18,14,CASSPFRGKETQYF,TGTGCCAGCTCACCTTTTAGAGGGAAAGAGACCCAGTACTTC
NA,NA,TRBJ2-7,TRBV9,14,CASSVGPRSYEQYF,TGTGCCAGCAGCGTAGGACCCCGATCCTACGAGCAGTACTTC
TRBD1,NA,TRBJ1-2,TRBV10-3,16,CAISSGTVRANYGYTF,TGTGCCATCAGCTCCGGGACAGTAAGAGCTAACTATGGCTACACCTTC
NA,few,TRBJ1-1,TRBV27,15,CASSLSRELNTEAFF,TGTGCCAGCAGTTTATCACGGGAATTGAACACTGAAGCTTTCTTT
NA,many,TRBJ1-1,TRBV6-5,14,CASRQRQYSTEAFF,TGTGCCAGCAGGCAGAGACAGTACAGCACTGAAGCTTTCTTT
TRBD2,NA,TRBJ2-1,TRBV19,14,CASSSLAGVNEQFF,TGTGCCAGTAGTTCTCTAGCGGGAGTCAATGAGCAGTTCTTC
NA,once,TRBJ1-4,TRBV7-9,15,CASSRRDGINEKLFF,TGTGCCAGCAGCCGCCGGGACGGAATAAATGAAAAACTGTTTTTT
NA,NA,TRBJ2-3,TRBV30,13,CAWRAWTNDTQYF,TGTGCCTGGAGGGCTTGGACAAACGATACGCAGTATTTT
NA,NA,TRBJ1-6,TRBV6-5,16,CASSSARDFLSSPLHF,TGTGCCAGCAGTTCCGCACGGGACTTCTTGAGTTCACCCCTCCACTTT
TRBD1,NA,TRBJ2-7,TRBV27,15,CASSYLPDRGGEQYF,TGTGCCAGCAGTTACCTCCCTGACAGGGGTGGTGAGCAGTACTTC
NA,NA,TRBJ1-1,TRBV6-5,15,CASSLRGGVNTEAFF,TGTGCCAGCAGTCTGCGGGGAGGGGTGAACACTGAAGCTTTCTTT
TRBD2,NA,TRBJ2-3,TRBV30,16,CAWSVPTSGPPGTQYF,TGTGCCTGGAGTGTCCCCACTAGCGGGCCCCCAGGTACGCAGTATTTT
TRBD2,NA,TRBJ2-5,TRBV4-1,16,CASSRGLAGPQETQYF,TGCGCCAGCAGCCGAGGACTAGCGGGACCTCAAGAGACCCAGTACTTC
TRBD2,NA,TRBJ2-7,TRBV10-3,15,CAISRAGESSYEQYF,TGTGCCATCAGTAGAGCGGGAGAGAGTTCCTACGAGCAGTACTTC
NA,NA,TRBJ1-2,TRBV11-2,14,CASSLGEGNYGYTF,TGTGCCAGCAGCTTAGGGGAAGGGAACTATGGCTACACCTTC
TRBD1,NA,TRBJ2-5,TRBV18,17,CASSPPHTGVLAETQYF,TGTGCCAGCTCACCACCTCATACAGGGGTTCTTGCGGAGACCCAGTACTTC
TRBD2,NA,TRBJ2-2,TRBV7-3,16,CASSPRGGQGTGELFF,TGTGCCAGCAGCCCCCGCGGGGGGCAGGGGACCGGGGAGCTGTTTTTT
TRBD1,NA,TRBJ2-1,TRBV10-3,15,CAINGDRASYNEQFF,TGTGCCATCAACGGGGACAGGGCCTCCTACAATGAGCAGTTCTTC
NA,NA,TRBJ2-7,TRBV10-3,13,CAISRESGNEQYF,TGTGCCATCAGTCGGGAGAGTGGCAACGAGCAGTACTTC
TRBD1,NA,TRBJ1-1,TRBV19,15,CASSVTGAVNTEAFF,TGTGCCAGTAGCGTGACAGGGGCAGTGAACACTGAAGCTTTCTTT
NA,NA,TRBJ2-7,TRBV7-2,17,CASSLLTGTASFNEQYF,TGTGCCAGCAGTCTTCTAACGGGGACCGCGTCATTCAACGAGCAGTACTTC
NA,NA,TRBJ1-2,TRBV6-1,15,CASSETSLGKYGYTF,TGTGCCAGCAGTGAAACTTCGCTGGGCAAATATGGCTACACCTTC
NA,once,TRBJ1-1,TRBV6-5,14,CASRIGAENTEAFF,TGTGCCAGCAGGATCGGGGCGGAGAACACTGAAGCTTTCTTT
NA,NA,TRBJ2-2,TRBV7-8,15,CASSPRIWDSGELFF,TGTGCCAGCAGCCCCCGAATCTGGGATTCGGGGGAGCTGTTTTTT
NA,NA,TRBJ2-7,TRBV6-6,14,CASSTDIGRTEQYF,TGTGCCAGCAGTACGGACATCGGTCGGACCGAGCAGTACTTC